Shown below are 8 T cell receptor beta chains from a single sample sequenced in a study of T cells in Graves' hyperthyroidism and ophthalmopathy. RNA transcripts served as the template for amplifying TCR beta CDR3 regions. The TCR CDR3 was amplified in a first-round RT-PCR using the HTBI primer set. MiXCR, run by TCRdb on the multiplex PCR reads, gives a single entry per CDR3 protein. The repertoire holds hundreds of thousands of distinct CDR3 sequences, with about 20% as singletons. Sequencing was done on a sample of blood. Source of these receptors: a man aged 25-40 years with Graves' ophthalmopathy.

This sequence joins TRBV5-1 and TRBJ2-5; no firm D call. The length of the CDR3 is 16 residues. Germline V lookup: CDR1 SGHRS, CDR2 YFSETQ. The V end lost 0 bases, the J end lost 1 base, and 13 bases lay between the germline ends. This CDR3 reads CASSLATEWRQETQYF. The DNA for the CDR3 is TGCGCCAGCAGCTTGGCCACAGAATGGCGCCAAGAGACCCAGTACTTC.

The V gene is TRBV6-2 or TRBV6-3, the J gene TRBJ2-7, with 9 nucleotides matching TRBD1. V lost 7 bases, J lost 5 bases, and 9 bases stayed unmatched. The CDR3 has 14 amino acids. Germline CDR1 is MNHEY and CDR2 is SVGEGT. This CDR3 is CASKLDRGSNEQYF. The CDR3 DNA reads TGTGCCAGCAAGTTAGACAGGGGGAGCAACGAGCAGTACTTC.

The chain joins TRBV27 to TRBJ2-5; D perhaps matches TRBD1 (7 bases). V was trimmed by 5 bases and J by 5 bases, leaving 15 bases between them. CDR3 length equals 14 residues. CDR1 and CDR2 from the germline V gene are MNHEY and SMNVEV (reference sequence). CDR3: CASSTRDSGETQYF. CDR3 bases: TGTGCCAGCAGTACAAGGGACAGCGGGGAGACCCAGTACTTC.

The V call is TRBV5-1, the J call TRBJ2-4; TRBD2 agrees at 7 bases. Trimming took 0 bases from V and 9 from J; bases not matched to a gene: 12. The length of the CDR3 is 16 residues. In germline, CDR1 is SGHRS, CDR2 YFSETQ. CDR3 DNA sequence: TGCGCCAGCAGCTTGGATGCTAGCGGAACCCTGAGCATTCAGTACTTC. Its protein product is CASSLDASGTLSIQYF.

This clonotype turned up a few times. The chain uses TRBV12-3 or TRBV12-4 and TRBJ2-5; TRBD2 agrees at 10 bases. With V trimmed by 8 bases and J by 4 bases, 19 bases remained unmatched. CDR3 size: 18 residues. Here the CDR3 reads CASRRLAGGQFLSETQYF. In DNA, the CDR3 is TGTGCCAGCCGCAGACTAGCGGGTGGGCAATTTCTCTCAGAGACCCAGTACTTC.

This clonotype was recorded at least ten times. This chain connects TRBV27 to TRBJ2-7; 7 nucleotides align to TRBD2. The CDR3 length is 15 residues. Germline CDR1 MNHEY, CDR2 SMNVEV (reference sequence). J gave up 3 bases and V 4 bases, and 9 bases lay outside the gene matches. The CDR3 nucleotides are TGTGCCAGCAGTTCCTTGGTAGCGGGTATCTACGAGCAGTACTTC. It codes for CASSSLVAGIYEQYF.

The table lists this clonotype with a few counts. This sequence joins TRBV20-1 and TRBJ2-7, with 8 bases aligning to TRBD1. This CDR3 region has 14 residues. V shed 0 bases and J 4 bases; nucleotides not matched to a gene: 5. Germline CDR1 reads DFQATT; CDR2 reads SNEGSKA (reference sequence). The CDR3 nucleotides are TGCAGTGCTAGAGATCCCGACAGGGGATACGAGCAGTACTTC. Translation: CSARDPDRGYEQYF.

This clonotype appeared many times. The chain employs TRBV27 and TRBJ1-1; D gene unclear. This CDR3 region has 14 residues. The ends were cut back, 10 bases at V and 0 bases at J, with 15 bases in the middle. Per the germline V gene, CDR1 is MNHEY and CDR2 is SMNVEV (reference sequence). CDR3 loop: CATSTLGVNTEAFF. In nucleotides, the CDR3 is TGTGCCACCTCGACCCTTGGGGTGAACACTGAAGCTTTCTTT.